This is a list of T cell receptor beta chains from one sample in a study of blood T cell repertoires in COVID-19. Libraries were prepared by immunoSEQ multiplex PCR; TCRdb keeps only in-frame clonotypes and omits some of them. This sample carries under 200,000 clones, around 84% of them seen once, and the ten largest clones take around 7%. The specimen sequenced was peripheral blood. The receptors come from a man aged 45 to 65 with active or convalescent COVID-19. Both conserved end residues are part of each CDR3. D genes are given only for firm matches. Clone size appears in some rows only: once, few, many, or a class for an expanded clone.

>TRBJ2-7|.|TRBV4-1|.
CASSQLLVGYEQYF
TGCGCCAGCAGCCAACTTCTAGTTGGCTACGAGCAGTACTTC
>TRBJ1-6|.|TRBV21-1|.
CASSKWEVRDSPLHF
TGTGCCAGCAGCAAATGGGAAGTGAGGGATTCACCCCTCCACTTT
>TRBJ2-3|.|TRBV7-2|TRBD2
CASSLSSGASTDTQYF
TGTGCCAGCAGCTTGTCGAGCGGGGCTAGCACAGATACGCAGTATTTT
>TRBJ2-7|.|TRBV4-2|TRBD1
CASSQLGQASEQYF
TGTGCCAGCAGCCAGCTCGGACAGGCCAGTGAGCAGTACTTC
>TRBJ1-1|.|TRBV19|.
CASSKREATEAFF
TGTGCCAGTAGTAAACGGGAAGCCACTGAAGCTTTCTTT
>TRBJ1-5|few|TRBV15|.
CATSRDLGSNQPQHF
TGTGCCACCAGCAGAGATCTAGGTAGCAATCAGCCCCAGCATTTT
>TRBJ2-1|.|TRBV7-2|.
CASSLRGGDNEQFF
TGTGCCAGCAGCCTGAGGGGGGGGGACAATGAGCAGTTCTTC
>TRBJ1-5|.|TRBV15|.
CATSLIEGQPQHF
TGTGCCACCAGCCTCATAGAGGGTCAGCCCCAGCATTTT
>TRBJ1-4|.|TRBV2|TRBD1
CASRDQQGAFEKLFF
TGTGCCAGCAGAGATCAACAGGGGGCGTTTGAAAAACTGTTTTTT
>TRBJ1-2|.|TRBV15|.
CATSRAWGDYGYTF
TGTGCCACCAGCAGGGCTTGGGGCGACTATGGCTACACCTTC
>TRBJ2-2|many|TRBV7-9|.
CASRFDLSSGELFF
TGTGCCAGCAGATTCGACTTAAGCAGCGGGGAGCTGTTTTTT
>TRBJ2-1|.|TRBV24-1|TRBD2
CATSDPGTSGRFSYNEQFF
TGTGCCACCAGTGACCCCGGGACTAGCGGGAGGTTTTCCTACAATGAGCAGTTCTTC
>TRBJ2-1|.|TRBV19|TRBD2
CASSKAIAGGIYNEQFF
TGTGCCAGTAGTAAAGCCATAGCGGGGGGTATCTACAATGAGCAGTTCTTC
>TRBJ1-5|.|TRBV6-4|TRBD1
CASHRQGSQPQHF
TGTGCCAGCCACAGACAGGGAAGTCAGCCCCAGCATTTT
>TRBJ2-6|.|TRBV7-8|TRBD1
CASSKDRAPGANVLTF
TGTGCCAGCAGCAAGGACAGGGCTCCTGGGGCCAACGTCCTGACTTTC
>TRBJ2-2|.|TRBV2|.
CASSVLAANTGELFF
TGTGCCAGCAGTGTGCTCGCGGCGAACACCGGGGAGCTGTTTTTT
>TRBJ1-5|.|TRBV7-2|TRBD1
CASSLQTTGVNQPQHF
TGTGCCAGCAGCTTACAGACCACAGGGGTCAATCAGCCCCAGCATTTT
>TRBJ1-6|.|TRBV6-5|.
CASSYGTHGNSPLHF
TGTGCCAGCAGTTACGGTACACACGGGAATTCACCCCTCCACTTT
>TRBJ1-1|.|TRBV30|.
CARARENTEAFF
TGTGCCCGGGCCAGGGAGAACACTGAAGCTTTCTTT
>TRBJ2-7|.|TRBV19|TRBD2
CASSTGGSLYEQYF
TGTGCCAGTAGTACAGGCGGGAGTTTATACGAGCAGTACTTC
>TRBJ1-4|.|TRBV19|.
CASSVAVLNEKLFF
TGTGCCAGTAGTGTCGCAGTCCTTAATGAAAAACTGTTTTTT
>TRBJ1-2|once|TRBV6-1|.
CASSDDVTGYGGYTF
TGTGCCAGCAGTGACGATGTCACAGGTTATGGAGGCTACACCTTC
>TRBJ2-2|once|TRBV19|TRBD2
CASLAGGTGELFF
TGTGCCAGCCTAGCGGGGGGAACCGGGGAGCTGTTTTTT